This TCR beta chain was observed in a study of shared clonotypes between healthy human individuals. Sequenced by immunoSEQ multiplex PCR; TCRdb stores in-frame clones only, minus some. Of roughly 2 million clones listed, 90% to 96% were seen once; the top ten hold around 0.13%. This CDR3 comprises 13 residues. V lost 6 bases and J lost 4; bases outside the gene matches: 2. Germline V gene data show CDR1 as MNHEY and CDR2 as SVGAGI. The rearrangement links TRBV6-5 to TRBJ1-3; 8 bases line up with TRBD1. The sample consisted of naive CD4+ T cells sorted from blood. This sample's subset: CD45RA+ positively selected. The clonotype was recovered from a man aged 18 to 30 in good health. The CDR3 DNA follows: TGTGCCAGCAGGGACAGGGCGGGAAACACCATATATTTT. Its translation: CASRDRAGNTIYF.